Listed below are T cell receptor beta chains from one sample, sequenced in a study of T cells in Graves' hyperthyroidism and ophthalmopathy. TCRdb called the multiplex PCR reads again in MiXCR, with one record for every CDR3 protein. The sample has nearly 600,000 distinct CDR3 sequences, 13% to 15% seen once; the top ten hold over 6%. Specimen: blood. Receptors were obtained from a woman aged 18-29 years with Graves' ophthalmopathy. The CDR3 runs from the conserved cysteine through the conserved F or W. D genes are given only for firm matches. Clone size, where shown, is once, few, many, or a class for clones that have expanded.

d_gene,abundance,j_gene,v_gene,CDR3aa,CDR3nt
TRBD1,many,TRBJ1-5,TRBV28,CASSSGTGGRQPQHF,TGTGCCAGCAGCTCCGGGACAGGGGGCCGGCAGCCCCAGCATTTT
TRBD2,few,TRBJ2-2,TRBV11-3,CASSFPGRRHNTGELFF,TGTGCCAGCAGCTTCCCCGGGAGGCGACACAACACCGGGGAGCTGTTTTTT
-,many,TRBJ1-1,TRBV30,CAWDSNNAEAFF,TGTGCCTGGGACAGCAACAACGCTGAAGCTTTCTTT
-,-,TRBJ2-1,TRBV11-3,CASSLDTWAGSSYNEQFF,TGTGCCAGCAGCTTAGATACATGGGCGGGGAGCTCCTACAATGAGCAGTTCTTC
-,-,TRBJ1-1,TRBV12-3/TRBV12-4,CASSFGPGSWDTEAFF,-
-,many,TRBJ2-7,TRBV20-1,CSARARAGSYEQYF,TGCAGTGCTAGAGCCAGGGCCGGTTCCTACGAGCAGTACTTC
-,few,TRBJ2-1,TRBV11-2,CASSLYQTTNEQFF,TGTGCCAGCAGCTTATACCAGACCACCAATGAGCAGTTCTTC
TRBD1,many,TRBJ2-7,TRBV6-2/TRBV6-3,CASSYGTGSGYEQYF,TGTGCCAGCAGTTACGGGACAGGGTCGGGCTACGAGCAGTACTTC
TRBD1,few,TRBJ2-5,TRBV24-1,CATRATGGGQTQYF,TGTGCCACCAGAGCAACAGGGGGAGGACAGACCCAGTACTTC
TRBD2,-,TRBJ2-3,TRBV5-1,CASSLCLAGRNTDTQYF,TGCGCCAGCAGCTTGTGTCTAGCGGGAAGGAACACAGATACGCAGTATTTT
TRBD2,few,TRBJ2-3,TRBV19,CASSIGSGRTDTQYF,TGTGCCAGTAGTATAGGCAGCGGGAGGACAGATACGCAGTATTTT